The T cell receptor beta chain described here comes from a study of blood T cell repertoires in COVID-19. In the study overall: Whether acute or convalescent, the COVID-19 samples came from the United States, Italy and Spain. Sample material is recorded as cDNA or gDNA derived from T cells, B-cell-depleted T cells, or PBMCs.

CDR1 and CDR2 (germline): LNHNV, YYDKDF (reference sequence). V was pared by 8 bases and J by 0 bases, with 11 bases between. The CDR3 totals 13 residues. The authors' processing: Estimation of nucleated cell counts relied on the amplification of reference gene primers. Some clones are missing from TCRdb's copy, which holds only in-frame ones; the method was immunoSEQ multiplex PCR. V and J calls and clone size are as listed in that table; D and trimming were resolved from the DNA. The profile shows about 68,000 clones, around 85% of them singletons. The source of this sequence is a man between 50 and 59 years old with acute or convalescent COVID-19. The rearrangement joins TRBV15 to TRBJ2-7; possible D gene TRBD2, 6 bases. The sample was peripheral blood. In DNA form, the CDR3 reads TGTGCCACCGGGCGGGACCGCTCCTACGAGCAGTACTTC. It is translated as CATGRDRSYEQYF. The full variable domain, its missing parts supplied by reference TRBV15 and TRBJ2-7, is DAMVIQNPRYQVTQFGKPVTLSCSQTLNHNVMYWYQQKSSQAPKLLFHYYDKDFNNEADTPDNFQSRRPNTSFCFLDIRSPGLGDTAMYLCATGRDRSYEQYFGPGTRLTVT.